This T cell receptor beta chain was sequenced during a study of blood T cell repertoires in COVID-19. Across the study: COVID-19 samples collected from the United States, Italy and Spain covered acute and convalescent phases. T cells, B-cell-depleted T cells, or PBMCs provided the cDNA or gDNA that served as material.

In the authors' methods: Reference gene primer amplification yielded estimated nucleated cell counts. Produced via immunoSEQ multiplex PCR; TCRdb's table is partial and in-frame only. The D gene and trimming were derived from the DNA, and the V and J assignments and clone size from that table. Among about 190,000 clones listed, around four fifths were seen once. The sample comprised peripheral blood. The source of this sequence is a woman in her 70s with active or convalescent COVID-19.

DNA for the CDR3: TGTGCCAGCAGTCAAACAGGAGGGGCATACAATGAGCAGTTCTTC. As protein: CASSQTGGAYNEQFF. The V call is TRBV28, the J call TRBJ2-1; D might be TRBD2 (6 bases). The CDR3 is made up of 15 amino acids. Between the trimmed V and J ends, which lost 5 bases and 4 bases, there was a span of 15 bases. Germline-derived CDR1 and CDR2 are MDHEN and SYDVKM.